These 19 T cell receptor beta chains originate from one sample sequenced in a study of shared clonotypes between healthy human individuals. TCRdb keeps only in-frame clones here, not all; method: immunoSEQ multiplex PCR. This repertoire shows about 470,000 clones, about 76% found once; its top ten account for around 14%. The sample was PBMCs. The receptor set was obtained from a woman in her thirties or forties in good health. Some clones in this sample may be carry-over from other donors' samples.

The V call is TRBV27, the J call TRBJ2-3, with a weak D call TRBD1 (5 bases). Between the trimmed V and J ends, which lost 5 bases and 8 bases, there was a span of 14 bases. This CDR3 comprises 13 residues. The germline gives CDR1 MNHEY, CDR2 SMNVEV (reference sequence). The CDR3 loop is CASSKGDGFTQYF. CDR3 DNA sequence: TGTGCCAGCAGTAAAGGGGATGGGTTTACGCAGTATTTT.

CDR3 bases: TGCGCCAGCAGCTTAAACCCTTGGCGTGGGACAGGGTTGAACACTGAAGCTTTCTTT. It encodes CASSLNPWRGTGLNTEAFF. The chain is built from TRBV5-1 and TRBJ1-1, with TRBD1 matching over 9 bases. The germline gives CDR1 SGHRS, CDR2 YFSETQ. V was clipped by 2 bases and J by 0 bases; unmatched bases: 14. CDR3 size: 19 residues.

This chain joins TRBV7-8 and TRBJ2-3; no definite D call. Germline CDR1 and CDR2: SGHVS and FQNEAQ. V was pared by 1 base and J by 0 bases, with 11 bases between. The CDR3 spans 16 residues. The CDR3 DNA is TGTGCCAGCAGCTTAGAACGCGGCTCAAGCACAGATACGCAGTATTTT. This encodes CASSLERGSSTDTQYF.

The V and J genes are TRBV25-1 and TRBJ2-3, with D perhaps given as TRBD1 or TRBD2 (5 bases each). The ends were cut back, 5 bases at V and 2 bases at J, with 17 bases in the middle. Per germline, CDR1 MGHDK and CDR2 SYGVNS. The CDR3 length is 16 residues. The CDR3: CASSPPNGAFTDTQYF. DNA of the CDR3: TGTGCCAGCAGTCCCCCCAACGGGGCCTTCACAGATACGCAGTATTTT. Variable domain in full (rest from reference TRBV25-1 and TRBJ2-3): EADIYQTPRYLVIGTGKKITLECSQTMGHDKMYWYQQDPGMELHLIHYSYGVNSTEKGDLSSESTVSRIRTEHFPLTLESARPSHTSQYLCASSPPNGAFTDTQYFGPGTRLTVL.

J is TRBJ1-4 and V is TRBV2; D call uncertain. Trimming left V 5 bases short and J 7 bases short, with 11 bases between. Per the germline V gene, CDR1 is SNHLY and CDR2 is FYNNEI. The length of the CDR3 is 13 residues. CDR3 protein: CASSYRGGEKLFF. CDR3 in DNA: TGTGCCAGCAGTTACCGGGGAGGTGAAAAACTGTTTTTT.

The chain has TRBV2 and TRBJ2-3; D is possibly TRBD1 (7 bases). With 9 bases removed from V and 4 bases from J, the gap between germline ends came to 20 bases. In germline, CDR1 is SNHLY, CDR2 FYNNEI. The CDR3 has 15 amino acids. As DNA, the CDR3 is TGTGCCAGTCGGGACTTCCAGGGGGGCGCAGATACGCAGTATTTT. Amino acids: CASRDFQGGADTQYF.

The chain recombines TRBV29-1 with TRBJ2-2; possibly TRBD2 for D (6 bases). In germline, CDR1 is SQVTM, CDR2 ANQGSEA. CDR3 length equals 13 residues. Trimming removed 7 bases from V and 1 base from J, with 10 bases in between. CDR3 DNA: TGCAGCGCTGGAGGGTGGAACACCGGGGAGCTGTTTTTT. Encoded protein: CSAGGWNTGELFF.

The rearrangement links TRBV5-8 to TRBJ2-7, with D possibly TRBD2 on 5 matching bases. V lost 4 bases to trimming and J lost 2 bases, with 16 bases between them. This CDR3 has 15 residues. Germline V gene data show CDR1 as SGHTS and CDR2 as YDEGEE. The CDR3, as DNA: TGTGCCAGCAGCCCCGGACGGAGGAATACCTACGAGCAGTACTTC. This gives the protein CASSPGRRNTYEQYF. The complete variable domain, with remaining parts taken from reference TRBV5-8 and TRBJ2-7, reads EAGVTQSPTHLIKTRGQQATLRCSPISGHTSVYWYQQALGLGLQFLLWYDEGEERNRGNFPPRFSGRQFPNYSSELNVNALELEDSALYLCASSPGRRNTYEQYFGPGTRLTVT.

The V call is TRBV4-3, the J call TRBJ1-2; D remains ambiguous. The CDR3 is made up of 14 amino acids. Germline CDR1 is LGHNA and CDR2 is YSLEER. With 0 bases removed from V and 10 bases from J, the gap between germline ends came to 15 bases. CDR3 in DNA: TGCGCCAGCAGCCAAGATTTGGGTGGGGTGGACTACACCTTC. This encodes CASSQDLGGVDYTF.

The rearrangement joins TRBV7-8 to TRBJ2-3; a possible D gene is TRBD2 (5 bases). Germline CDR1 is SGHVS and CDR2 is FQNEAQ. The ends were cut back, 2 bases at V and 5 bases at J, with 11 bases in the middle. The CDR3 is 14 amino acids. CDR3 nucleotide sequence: TGTGCCAGCAGCTTAATGGGAGTGGTAGATACGCAGTATTTT. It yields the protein CASSLMGVVDTQYF.

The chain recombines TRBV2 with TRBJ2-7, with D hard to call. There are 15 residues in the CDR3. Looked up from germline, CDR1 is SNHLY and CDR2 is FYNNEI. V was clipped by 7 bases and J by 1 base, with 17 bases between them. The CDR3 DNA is TGTGCCAGCAACCAGGATCACCATGGGTCCTACGAGCAGTACTTC. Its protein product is CASNQDHHGSYEQYF.

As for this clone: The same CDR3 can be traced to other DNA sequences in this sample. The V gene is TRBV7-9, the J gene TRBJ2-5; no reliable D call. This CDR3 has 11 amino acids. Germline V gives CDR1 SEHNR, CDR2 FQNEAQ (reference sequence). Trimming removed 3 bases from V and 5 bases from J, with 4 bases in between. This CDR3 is CASSLVETQYF. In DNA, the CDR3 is TGTGCCAGCAGCTTGGTCGAGACCCAGTACTTC.

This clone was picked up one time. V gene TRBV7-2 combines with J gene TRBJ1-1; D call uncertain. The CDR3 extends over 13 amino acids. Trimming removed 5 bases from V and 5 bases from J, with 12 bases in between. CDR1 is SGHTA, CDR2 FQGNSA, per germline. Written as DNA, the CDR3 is TGTGCCAGCAGCCCCGAGGTAGGGACTGAAGCTTTCTTT. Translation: CASSPEVGTEAFF.

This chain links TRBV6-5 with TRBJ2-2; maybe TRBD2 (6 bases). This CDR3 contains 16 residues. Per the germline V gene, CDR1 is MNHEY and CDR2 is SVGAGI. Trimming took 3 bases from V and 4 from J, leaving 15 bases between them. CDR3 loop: CASSYVREVVTGELFF. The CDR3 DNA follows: TGTGCCAGCAGTTATGTAAGGGAGGTGGTCACCGGGGAGCTGTTTTTT.

The CDR3 bases are TGTGCCAGCAGCGTGTCGACGGACGCTAGCACAGATACGCAGTATTTT. Translated, it gives CASSVSTDASTDTQYF. The genes are TRBV5-4 and TRBJ2-3; D remains unclear. Looked up from germline, CDR1 is SGHNT and CDR2 is YYREEE (reference sequence). V was clipped by 4 bases and J by 0 bases, with 15 bases between them. The CDR3 contains 16 residues.

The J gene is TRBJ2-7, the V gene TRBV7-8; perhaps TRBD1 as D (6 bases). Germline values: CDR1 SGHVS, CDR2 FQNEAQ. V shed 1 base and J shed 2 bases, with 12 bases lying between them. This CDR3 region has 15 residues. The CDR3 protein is CASSLEQGSAYEQYF. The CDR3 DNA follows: TGTGCCAGCAGCTTAGAACAGGGCTCGGCCTACGAGCAGTACTTC.

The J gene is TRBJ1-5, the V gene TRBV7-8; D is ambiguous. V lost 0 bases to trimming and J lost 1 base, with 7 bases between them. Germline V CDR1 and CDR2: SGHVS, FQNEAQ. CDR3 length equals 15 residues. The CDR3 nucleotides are TGTGCCAGCAGCTTAGCGGGCGGAAGCAATCAGCCCCAGCATTTT. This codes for CASSLAGGSNQPQHF.

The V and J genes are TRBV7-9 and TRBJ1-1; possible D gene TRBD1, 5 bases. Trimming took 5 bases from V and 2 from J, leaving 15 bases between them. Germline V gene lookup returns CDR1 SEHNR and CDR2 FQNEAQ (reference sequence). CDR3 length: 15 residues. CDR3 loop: CASSLEWGFNTEAFF. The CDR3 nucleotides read TGTGCCAGCAGCCTAGAGTGGGGGTTCAACACTGAAGCTTTCTTT.

CDR3 sequence reads: CASRMGGNYGYTF. Here the CDR3 DNA reads TGTGCCAGCAGAATGGGGGGGAACTATGGCTACACCTTC. The chain combines TRBV2 with TRBJ1-2; a possible D gene is TRBD1 (5 bases). The germline V gene has CDR1 SNHLY and CDR2 FYNNEI. The CDR3 is 13 residues long. V lost 6 bases and J lost 2, with 10 bases in between.